The clone carrying this T cell receptor (beta chain) was detected once. This record comes from a study of cytomegalovirus exposure and HLA in healthy donors. PCR was performed using 60 Vbeta and 13 Jbeta primers. TCRdb's table, derived via immunoSEQ multiplex PCR, lists solely in-frame clones and lacks some. The repertoire includes 95,000 to 150,000 clones, roughly 73% of them detected once, and 4% to 5.5% sits in the top ten. Germline CDR1 is MNHEY and CDR2 is SVGAGI. The CDR3 is made up of 12 amino acids. The J segment lost 6 bases and the V segment lost 6 bases, leaving 4 bases of the junction unmatched.

The clonotype was recovered from a man aged 60 to 75 in good health and CMV-seropositive. The J gene is TRBJ1-1, the V gene TRBV6-5; 7 nucleotides agree with TRBD1. Specimen: PBMCs. The CDR3, as DNA: TGTGCCAGCAGAGGGGGCGGTCCTGAAGCTTTCTTT. Translation gives CASRGGGPEAFF.